Below are 31 T cell receptor beta chains sequenced from a single sample in a study of blood T cell repertoires in COVID-19. Profiling relied on immunoSEQ multiplex PCR, and the TCRdb table lists in-frame clones only, not all of them. The sample lists 140,000 to 150,000 clones, 65% to 85% occurring once. The sample consisted of peripheral blood. The receptors were gathered from a man aged 50-60 years with active or convalescent COVID-19.

The chain has TRBV7-9 and TRBJ1-6, with 8 bases fitting TRBD1. The germline V gene has CDR1 SEHNR and CDR2 FQNEAQ (reference sequence). The CDR3 spans 17 residues. The J segment lost 7 bases and the V segment lost 1 base, leaving 9 bases of the junction unmatched. The CDR3 here is CASSLDFGTGGNSPLHF. DNA of the CDR3: TGTGCCAGCAGCTTAGATTTTGGGACAGGCGGAAATTCACCCCTCCACTTT.

The gene calls are TRBV6-6 and TRBJ1-6, with D tentatively TRBD1 (6 bases). Deletions cut 2 bases from V and 7 bases from J, with 9 bases between. CDR1 and CDR2 from the germline V gene are MNHNY and SVGAGI (reference sequence). The CDR3 sequence is 14 residues long. The CDR3 DNA reads TGTGCCAGCAGTTACCGGGACACCAATTCACCCCTCCACTTT. Residues: CASSYRDTNSPLHF.

V gene TRBV11-2 combines with J gene TRBJ2-1; D ambiguous. CDR3 length: 17 residues. Germline values: CDR1 SGHAT, CDR2 FQNNGV. V dropped 2 bases and J dropped 0 bases, with 14 bases sitting between them. CDR3 nucleotide sequence: TGTGCCAGCAGCTTAAGACTTCCTAAATACTCCTACAATGAGCAGTTCTTC. It yields the protein CASSLRLPKYSYNEQFF.

The chain couples TRBV7-3 to TRBJ2-7; TRBD1 matches 11 bases. Looked up from germline, CDR1 is SGHTA and CDR2 is FQGTGA. This CDR3 is 15 amino acids long. With V trimmed by 4 bases and J by 5 bases, 7 bases remained unmatched. For the CDR3, the DNA is TGTGCCAGCAGCTATTCGGGACAGGGGGGACACGAGCAGTACTTC. Translation gives CASSYSGQGGHEQYF.

The rearrangement uses TRBV7-2 and TRBJ2-3, with 11 bases lining up with TRBD1. The CDR3 consists of 16 residues. CDR1 is SGHTA, CDR2 FQGNSA, per germline. V lost 5 bases and J lost 6; bases outside the gene matches: 10. The CDR3 DNA reads as TGTGCCAGCAGCATCCGGACAGGGGGCTACACCGATACGCAGTATTTT. It specifies CASSIRTGGYTDTQYF.

This chain connects TRBV5-5 to TRBJ2-2, with TRBD2 matching 13 bases. Germline CDR1 SGHKS, CDR2 YYEKEE (reference sequence). CDR3 length equals 17 residues. Unmatched junction bases numbered 8, after V lost 4 bases and J lost 5 bases. For the CDR3, the DNA is TGTGCCAGCAGCCTCAGGACTAGCGGGAGCGCGACCGGGGAGCTGTTTTTT. Translation gives CASSLRTSGSATGELFF.

This chain uses TRBV12-3 or TRBV12-4 with TRBJ1-1; D is unclear. Trimming left V 5 bases short and J 11 bases short, with 12 bases between. CDR3 length: 11 residues. CDR3 coding DNA: TGTGCCAGCAGTCGCGGGCGACGGGCTTTCTTT. It translates to CASSRGRRAFF.

The chain recombines TRBV13 with TRBJ1-5, with D perhaps matching TRBD1 (5 bases). The V end lost 0 bases, the J end lost 4 bases, and 7 bases lay between the germline ends. The CDR3 has 14 residues. CDR1 is PRHDT and CDR2 is FYEKMQ in the germline V gene (reference sequence). CDR3: CASSLGRGNQPQHF. CDR3 bases: TGTGCCAGCAGCTTAGGCCGGGGGAATCAGCCCCAGCATTTT.

V and J are TRBV27 and TRBJ2-5, with 11 bases identical to TRBD2. V shed 5 bases, J shed 5 bases, and the junction held 4 bases outside the gene matches. The germline V gene has CDR1 MNHEY and CDR2 SMNVEV (reference sequence). This CDR3 has 14 residues. In nucleotides, the CDR3 is TGTGCCAGCAGTATAACTAGCGGGAGCGAGACCCAGTACTTC. This encodes CASSITSGSETQYF.

The V call is TRBV2, the J call TRBJ1-1; no clear D gene. Trimming stripped 3 bases from V and 0 bases from J, with 14 bases between. The CDR3 runs to 16 residues. The germline gives CDR1 SNHLY, CDR2 FYNNEI. CDR3 in DNA: TGTGCCAGCAGTGAGAGGAATCAAGCCCTGAACACTGAAGCTTTCTTT. As protein: CASSERNQALNTEAFF.

This clone came up once. The chain couples TRBV30 to TRBJ1-1; D is uncertain. The CDR3 extends over 13 amino acids. Germline CDR1 reads GTSNPN; CDR2 reads SVGIG (reference sequence). Trimming took off 3 bases at V and 2 bases at J, with 10 bases between the two ends. The CDR3 loop reads CAWSPGINTEAFF. Here the CDR3 DNA reads TGTGCCTGGAGCCCGGGGATTAACACTGAAGCTTTCTTT.

As DNA, the CDR3 is TGTGCCCTTCTAGCGGGAGAAGGCGGGGAGCTGTTTTTT. Amino acid sequence: CALLAGEGGELFF. This chain uses TRBV10-3 with TRBJ2-2; 10 nucleotides line up with TRBD2. The CDR3 covers 13 residues. The trim removed 11 bases at V and 7 bases at J, leaving 7 bases unmatched. Germline CDR1 is ENHRY and CDR2 is SYGVKD.

This clone has a handful of counts. Within the sample, other DNA sequences also encode this same CDR3. CDR3 bases: TGTGCCAGCAGCTTCCGTGGTAGCGGGTCCTACAATGAGCAGTTCTTC. This encodes CASSFRGSGSYNEQFF. The rearrangement links TRBV11-2 to TRBJ2-1; 7 bases are shared with TRBD2. Germline V gene lookup returns CDR1 SGHAT and CDR2 FQNNGV. V gave up 3 bases and J gave up 1 base; unmatched junction bases: 6. The CDR3 extends over 16 amino acids.

CDR3 amino acids: CASSPLDRGQPQHF. In DNA form, the CDR3 reads TGTGCCAGCAGTCCCTTGGACAGGGGCCAGCCCCAGCATTTT. This chain connects TRBV27 to TRBJ1-5; TRBD1 agrees at 9 bases. CDR3 length: 14 amino acids. The V gene's germline CDR1 is MNHEY and CDR2 SMNVEV (reference sequence). V lost 5 bases, J lost 7 bases, and 6 bases stayed unmatched.

The chain joins TRBV28 to TRBJ1-4, with D perhaps matching TRBD1 (6 bases). The CDR3 is made up of 13 amino acids. The V gene lost 6 bases and the J gene lost 3 bases, with 8 bases spanning the gap. Germline V CDR1 and CDR2: MDHEN, SYDVKM. CDR3 nucleotides: TGTGCCAGCAGAGAGGGGGCTAATGAAAAACTGTTTTTT. Translation: CASREGANEKLFF.

This CDR3 reads CASSQGRQDLYEQYF. DNA for the CDR3: TGCGCCAGCAGCCAAGGGAGACAGGATCTCTACGAGCAGTACTTC. This chain connects TRBV4-1 to TRBJ2-7, with a tentative D call TRBD1 (6 bases). The CDR3 length is 15 residues. V dropped 1 base and J dropped 3 bases, with 13 bases sitting between them. CDR1 and CDR2 from the germline V gene are MGHRA and YSYEKL.

V usage is TRBV7-3 and J usage is TRBJ1-2, with TRBD1 identical over 8 bases. The germline gives CDR1 SGHTA, CDR2 FQGTGA. J gave up 2 bases and V 6 bases, and 11 bases lay outside the gene matches. CDR3 size: 16 residues. This CDR3 reads CASSSPSGTGNYGYTF. In DNA form, the CDR3 reads TGTGCCAGCAGTTCCCCCTCCGGGACAGGAAACTATGGCTACACCTTC.

The rearrangement joins TRBV6-5 to TRBJ2-1; D perhaps matches TRBD2 (7 bases). Germline CDR1 reads MNHEY; CDR2 reads SVGAGI. Trimming cost V 9 bases and J 2 bases, with 14 bases left between them. The CDR3 is made up of 14 amino acids. The CDR3 nucleotides read TGTGCCAGTCTTAGGGGGGGAGCCTACAATGAGCAGTTCTTC. This gives the protein CASLRGGAYNEQFF.

The rearrangement uses TRBV18 and TRBJ2-5; tentative D call: TRBD1 (5 bases). Germline CDR1 KGHSH, CDR2 LQKENI. V gave up 3 bases and J gave up 6 bases, with 14 bases separating them. CDR3 length equals 14 residues. The CDR3 DNA follows: TGTGCCAGCTCACCGTCGGACACGGGCCAGACCCAGTACTTC. It encodes CASSPSDTGQTQYF.

This clone was seen a few times. The CDR3 sequence is CASSLAFNEQYF. The CDR3 region has the DNA TGTGCCAGCAGCTTAGCTTTCAACGAGCAGTACTTC. This sequence joins TRBV7-8 and TRBJ2-7, with D uncertain. CDR1 is SGHVS and CDR2 is FQNEAQ in the germline V gene. The V and J ends lost 0 bases and 5 bases respectively, with 5 bases between them. This CDR3 region has 12 residues.

The rearrangement joins TRBV18 to TRBJ1-6; 9 nucleotides line up with TRBD1. There are 17 residues in the CDR3. V lost 5 bases to trimming and J lost 10 bases; unmatched junction nucleotides: 15. Germline loops: CDR1 KGHSH, CDR2 LQKENI. CDR3 in DNA: TGTGCCAGCTCATCGATTTTACCGGGACAGGGTAAATCACCCCTCCACTTT. Residues: CASSSILPGQGKSPLHF.

This clone was observed a handful of times. V is TRBV6-1 and J is TRBJ2-3; a weak D match, TRBD2 (6 bases). Germline CDR1 and CDR2: MNHNS and SASEGT. Deletions cut 4 bases from V and 8 bases from J, with 28 bases between. The CDR3 is made up of 18 amino acids. The CDR3 sequence: CASSVPGLRFGAQRTQYF. The CDR3 DNA sequence: TGTGCCAGCAGTGTCCCGGGACTCCGCTTCGGGGCCCAGCGTACGCAGTATTTT.

This rearrangement joins TRBV10-3 to TRBJ1-4; D is uncertain. In germline, CDR1 is ENHRY, CDR2 SYGVKD. The germline V and J ends were trimmed by 2 bases and 2 bases, with 15 bases remaining between them. The CDR3 totals 17 residues. CDR3 DNA: TGTGCCATCAGTGAGGGTGTCACCTCGGGGACTAATGAAAAACTGTTTTTT. Protein: CAISEGVTSGTNEKLFF.

This clone was seen only a few times. The chain recombines TRBV15 with TRBJ2-7; D perhaps matches TRBD2 (6 bases). CDR3 length: 14 amino acids. V lost 1 base and J 2 bases, leaving 9 bases between the germline ends. Germline CDR1 is LNHNV and CDR2 is YYDKDF (reference sequence). CDR3 residues: CATSRGGAPYEQYF. In DNA, the CDR3 is TGTGCCACCAGCAGAGGCGGGGCTCCCTACGAGCAGTACTTC.

The V and J genes are TRBV7-2 and TRBJ1-5, with 7 bases fitting TRBD1. This CDR3 is 15 amino acids long. V gave up 5 bases and J gave up 6 bases; unmatched junction bases: 10. Germline CDR1 reads SGHTA; CDR2 reads FQGNSA. The CDR3 sequence is CASSADRVSSQPQHF. CDR3 nucleotide sequence: TGTGCCAGCAGCGCCGACAGGGTTTCATCTCAGCCCCAGCATTTT. Combining the CDR3 with reference TRBV7-2 and TRBJ1-5 gives the whole variable domain GAGVSQSPSNKVTEKGKDVELRCDPISGHTALYWYRQSLGQGLEFLIYFQGNSAPDKSGLPSDRFSAERTGGSVSTLTIQRTQQEDSAVYLCASSADRVSSQPQHFGDGTRLSIL.

The gene calls are TRBV7-3 and TRBJ2-1, with 9 bases identical to TRBD2. The germline V gene encodes CDR1 SGHTA and CDR2 FQGTGA. J was trimmed by 7 bases and V by 5 bases; bases with no gene match: 12. CDR3 size: 16 residues. The CDR3 nucleotides read TGTGCCAGCAGCCCGATAGCGGGAGTGATGGGAAATGAGCAGTTCTTC. It codes for CASSPIAGVMGNEQFF. Full variable domain (remainder filled in from reference TRBV7-3 and TRBJ2-1): GAGVSQTPSNKVTEKGKYVELRCDPISGHTALYWYRQSLGQGPEFLIYFQGTGAADDSGLPNDRFFAVRPEGSVSTLKIQRTERGDSAVYLCASSPIAGVMGNEQFFGPGTRLTVL.

The chain has TRBV11-1 and TRBJ2-7; 7 bases agree with TRBD2. The germline V gene encodes CDR1 SGHAT and CDR2 FQDESV (reference sequence). There are 15 residues in the CDR3. V was clipped by 5 bases and J by 2 bases; unmatched bases: 9. The CDR3 reads CASSPRASGTYEQYF. CDR3 nucleotide sequence: TGTGCCAGCAGCCCTCGGGCTAGCGGCACCTACGAGCAGTACTTC.

CDR3 loop: CSAPATGNYGYTF. CDR3 bases: TGCAGCGCCCCGGCGACGGGGAACTATGGCTACACCTTC. The gene calls are TRBV29-1 and TRBJ1-2; D remains unclear. CDR1 and CDR2 from the germline V gene are SQVTM and ANQGSEA. This CDR3 contains 13 residues. V lost 7 bases and J 2 bases, leaving 14 bases between the germline ends.

The J gene is TRBJ2-1, the V gene TRBV14; TRBD2 agrees at 7 bases. Germline-derived CDR1 and CDR2 are SGHDN and FVKESK. V lost 3 bases and J lost 4; bases outside the gene matches: 9. CDR3 length: 16 residues. CDR3 sequence: CASSHTRLAEYNEQFF. DNA of the CDR3: TGTGCCAGCAGCCATACACGCCTAGCGGAGTACAATGAGCAGTTCTTC.

The V and J genes are TRBV14 and TRBJ1-2; TRBD1 matches 8 bases. Trimming removed 0 bases from V and 8 bases from J; junction bases left unmatched: 8. The CDR3 is 15 residues long. Germline-derived CDR1 and CDR2 are SGHDN and FVKESK. The CDR3: CASSQDFGRGLGYTF. The DNA of the CDR3 is TGTGCCAGCAGCCAAGATTTCGGCAGGGGGCTGGGCTACACCTTC.

The J gene is TRBJ2-7, the V gene TRBV11-2; 8 bases are a match to TRBD2. The junction had 7 bases not matched to a gene; V was cut back by 6 bases and J by 0 bases. From germline, CDR1 is SGHAT and CDR2 FQNNGV. The CDR3 is made up of 15 amino acids. CDR3 nucleotides: TGTGCCAGCAGTTCTTATGCGGGAGGCTCCTACGAGCAGTACTTC. Residues: CASSSYAGGSYEQYF.